This T cell receptor beta chain was profiled in a study of CD8+ T cells in alopecia areata. Extracted RNA was reverse transcribed into cDNA, the sequencing template. Repertoires were generated with immunoSEQ multiplex PCR, while TCRdb's copy carries only in-frame clones and drops some. The table records a few hundred thousand clones, under 80% of them present only once. The CDR3 has 14 residues. CDR1 and CDR2 from the germline V gene are SGHTA and FQGNSA. Trimming left V 6 bases short and J 2 bases short, with 12 bases between. Only one count was recorded for this clone. Sequenced material: CD4+ T cells sorted from blood, taken at week 0. The clonotype originates from a human donor with alopecia areata. This rearrangement joins TRBV7-2 to TRBJ2-3, with D perhaps TRBD2 (5 bases). The CDR3 DNA is TGTGCCAGCAGTCCCGGGGATTCCACAGATACGCAGTATTTT. Its translation is CASSPGDSTDTQYF.